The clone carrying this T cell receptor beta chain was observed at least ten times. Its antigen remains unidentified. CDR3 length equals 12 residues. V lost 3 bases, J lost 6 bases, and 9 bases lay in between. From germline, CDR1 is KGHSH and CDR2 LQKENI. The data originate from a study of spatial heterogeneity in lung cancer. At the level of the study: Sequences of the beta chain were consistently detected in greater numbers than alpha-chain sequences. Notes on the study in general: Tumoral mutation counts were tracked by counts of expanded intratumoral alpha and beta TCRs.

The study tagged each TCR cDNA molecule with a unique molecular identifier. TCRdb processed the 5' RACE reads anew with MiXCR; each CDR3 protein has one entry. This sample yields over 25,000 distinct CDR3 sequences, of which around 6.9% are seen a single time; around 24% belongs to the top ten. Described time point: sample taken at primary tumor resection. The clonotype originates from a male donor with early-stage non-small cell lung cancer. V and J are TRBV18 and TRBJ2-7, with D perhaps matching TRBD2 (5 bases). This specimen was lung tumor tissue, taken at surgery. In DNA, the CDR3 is TGTGCCAGCTCACCGATACGGGGCGAGCAGTACTTC. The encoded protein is CASSPIRGEQYF.